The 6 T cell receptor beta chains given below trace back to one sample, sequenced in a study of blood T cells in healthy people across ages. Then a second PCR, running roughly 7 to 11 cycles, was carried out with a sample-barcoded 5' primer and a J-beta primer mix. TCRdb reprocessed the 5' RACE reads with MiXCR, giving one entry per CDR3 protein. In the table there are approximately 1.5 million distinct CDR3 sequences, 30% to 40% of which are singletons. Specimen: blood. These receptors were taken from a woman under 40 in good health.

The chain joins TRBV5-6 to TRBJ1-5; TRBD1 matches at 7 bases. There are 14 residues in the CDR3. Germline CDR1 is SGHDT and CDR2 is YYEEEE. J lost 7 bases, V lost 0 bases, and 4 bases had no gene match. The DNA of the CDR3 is TGTGCCAGCAGCTTGGGACAGGGACCACAGCCCCAGCATTTT. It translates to CASSLGQGPQPQHF.

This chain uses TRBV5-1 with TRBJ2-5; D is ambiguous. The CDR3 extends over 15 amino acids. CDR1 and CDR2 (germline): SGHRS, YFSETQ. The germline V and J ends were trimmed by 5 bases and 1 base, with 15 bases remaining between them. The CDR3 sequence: CASSSNWGFQETQYF. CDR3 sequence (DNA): TGCGCCAGCAGTTCAAATTGGGGTTTCCAAGAGACCCAGTACTTC. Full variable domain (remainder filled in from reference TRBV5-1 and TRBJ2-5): KAGVTQTPRYLIKTRGQQVTLSCSPISGHRSVSWYQQTPGQGLQFLFEYFSETQRNKGNFPGRFSGRQFSNSRSEMNVSTLELGDSALYLCASSSNWGFQETQYFGPGTRLLVL.

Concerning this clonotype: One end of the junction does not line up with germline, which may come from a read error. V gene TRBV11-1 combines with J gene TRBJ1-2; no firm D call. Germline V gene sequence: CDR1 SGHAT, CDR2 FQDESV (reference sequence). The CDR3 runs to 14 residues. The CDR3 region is CVSSGRGVANGYTF. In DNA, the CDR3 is TGTGTCAGCAGCGGCCGCGGGGTTGCCAATGGCTACACCTTC. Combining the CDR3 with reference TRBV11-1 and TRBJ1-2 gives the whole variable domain EAEVAQSPRYKITEKSQAVAFWCDPISGHATLYWYRQILGQGPELLVQFQDESVVDDSQLPKDRFSAERLKGVDSTLKIQPAELGDSAMYLCVSSGRGVANGYTFGSGTRLTVV.

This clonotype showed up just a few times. CDR3 bases: TGTGCCAGCAGCTTAACTAGTCCGTTCGACGAGCAGTACTTC. Residues: CASSLTSPFDEQYF. The rearrangement joins TRBV7-6 to TRBJ2-7; D possibly corresponds to TRBD2 (5 bases). The V gene lost 2 bases and the J gene lost 5 bases, with 13 bases spanning the gap. Germline V gene data show CDR1 as SGHVS and CDR2 as FNYEAQ. The CDR3 covers 14 residues.

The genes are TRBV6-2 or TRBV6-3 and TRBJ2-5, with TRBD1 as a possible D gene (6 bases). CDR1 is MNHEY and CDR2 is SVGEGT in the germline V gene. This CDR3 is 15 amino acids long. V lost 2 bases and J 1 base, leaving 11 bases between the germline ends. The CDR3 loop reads CASSYGGRAQETQYF. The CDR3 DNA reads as TGTGCCAGCAGTTACGGGGGCAGGGCCCAAGAGACCCAGTACTTC.

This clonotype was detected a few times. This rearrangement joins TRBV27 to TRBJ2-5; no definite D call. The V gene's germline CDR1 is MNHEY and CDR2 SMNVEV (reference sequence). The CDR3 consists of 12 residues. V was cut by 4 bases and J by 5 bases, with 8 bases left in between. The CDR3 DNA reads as TGTGCCAGCAGTTCGACCGATGAGACCCAGTACTTC. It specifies CASSSTDETQYF.